The 13 T cell receptor beta chains below come from one sample, sequenced in a study of post-analysis software for immune sequencing data. General study points: Patients showed TRBV5-6, TRBV5-1 and TRBV20-1 among roughly 5 TRBV segments more frequent than in controls.

TCR beta libraries were prepared from cDNA with unique molecular identifiers. TCRdb reprocessed the PCR reads via MiXCR and lists one record per CDR3 protein. The table lists more than 450,000 distinct CDR3 sequences, 44% of them singletons, with under 2% in the top ten. Their antigens are not known. The sequenced sample was blood. These receptors were taken from a girl aged 5 to 17 with multiple sclerosis.

This clonotype came up once. This chain connects TRBV20-1 to TRBJ2-5, with 7 bases lining up with TRBD2. The CDR3 consists of 14 residues. Trimming took 0 bases from V and 4 from J; bases not matched to a gene: 5. Germline assignment: CDR1 DFQATT and CDR2 SNEGSKA (reference sequence). The CDR3 nucleotides read TGCAGTGCTAGAGATCTACTAGCGCGAGAGACCCAGTACTTC. This codes for CSARDLLARETQYF.

With respect to this clonotype: A junction boundary mismatches the germline segment, possibly from a read error. The V gene is TRBV5-1, the J gene TRBJ2-4, with D perhaps matching TRBD2 (5 bases). The CDR3 is 17 amino acids. Germline-derived CDR1 and CDR2 are SGHRS and YFSETQ. CDR3 DNA: TGCGCCGGCAGCATCTGGACGGACGGGGTAGCCAAAAACATTCAGTACTTC. Encoded protein: CAGSIWTDGVAKNIQYF.

V usage is TRBV7-2 and J usage is TRBJ2-1; no firm D call. Trimming took off 5 bases at V and 5 bases at J, with 13 bases between the two ends. CDR1 is SGHTA and CDR2 is FQGNSA in the germline V gene. This CDR3 region has 14 residues. The CDR3 nucleotides read TGTGCCAGCAGCCCCTGGCGGAGCCACAATGAGCAGTTCTTC. Protein sequence: CASSPWRSHNEQFF.

The genes are TRBV11-2 and TRBJ2-1; D ambiguous. Germline V CDR1 and CDR2: SGHAT, FQNNGV. This CDR3 spans 13 amino acids. V was clipped by 5 bases and J by 8 bases, with 13 bases between them. In nucleotides, the CDR3 is TGTGCCAGCAGCGGATTAGTTCGGCATGAGCAGTTCTTC. This encodes CASSGLVRHEQFF.

The rearrangement links TRBV20-1 to TRBJ2-5; 8 bases align to TRBD1. The V gene's germline CDR1 is DFQATT and CDR2 SNEGSKA (reference sequence). J was trimmed by 10 bases and V by 6 bases; bases with no gene match: 10. The CDR3 has 12 amino acids. As DNA, the CDR3 is TGCAGTGCGCGAATAATTGACAGGGGCCAGTACTTC. This translates into CSARIIDRGQYF.

This clonotype was detected a few times. The V gene is TRBV7-6, the J gene TRBJ2-1; D is unresolved. This CDR3 comprises 16 residues. V was shortened by 3 bases and J by 4 bases, with 16 bases between the two germline ends. Germline V gene lookup returns CDR1 SGHVS and CDR2 FNYEAQ. The CDR3 DNA sequence: TGTGCCAGCAGCTTCCGACCGCGTCGAGATTACAATGAGCAGTTCTTC. Its translation: CASSFRPRRDYNEQFF.

The table lists this clonotype with a few counts. The V call is TRBV6-1, the J call TRBJ2-3; tentatively, D is TRBD2 (6 bases). V was pared by 0 bases and J by 1 base, with 11 bases between. Germline CDR1 and CDR2: MNHNS and SASEGT. The CDR3 has 16 residues. CDR3 sequence: CASSEAGGAGTDTQYF. The CDR3 DNA follows: TGTGCCAGCAGTGAAGCAGGCGGGGCAGGCACAGATACGCAGTATTTT.

The chain joins TRBV10-3 to TRBJ2-1, with no clear D. Trimming stripped 0 bases from V and 10 bases from J, with 7 bases between. In germline, CDR1 is ENHRY, CDR2 SYGVKD. The CDR3 runs to 12 residues. The CDR3 loop is CAISESNREQFF. The CDR3 DNA follows: TGTGCCATCAGTGAGTCGAACCGGGAGCAGTTCTTC.

Only one count was recorded for this clonotype. J is TRBJ2-3 and V is TRBV20-1; 13 bases fit TRBD2. Trimming at V came to 4 bases and at J to 3 bases, leaving 10 bases not matched to a gene. This CDR3 has 17 residues. The germline V gene has CDR1 DFQATT and CDR2 SNEGSKA (reference sequence). This CDR3 reads CSAISFGGLAGTDTQYF. CDR3 sequence (DNA): TGCAGTGCTATTAGTTTCGGGGGACTAGCGGGAACAGATACGCAGTATTTT.

The V call is TRBV11-2, the J call TRBJ2-1; D is ambiguous. This CDR3 is 14 amino acids long. Germline V gene sequence: CDR1 SGHAT, CDR2 FQNNGV. V gave up 1 base and J gave up 8 bases, with 12 bases separating them. Here the CDR3 reads CASSLGNSIDEQFF. CDR3 coding DNA: TGTGCCAGCAGCTTAGGTAATAGCATCGATGAGCAGTTCTTC.

This chain joins TRBV27 and TRBJ2-1; the match to TRBD2 covers 7 bases. CDR3 length: 16 amino acids. V lost 5 bases to trimming and J lost 7 bases; unmatched junction nucleotides: 14. CDR1 and CDR2 from the germline V gene are MNHEY and SMNVEV (reference sequence). In DNA form, the CDR3 reads TGTGCCAGCAGTCCCCTGGTTCAACGGCGGGGGAATGAGCAGTTCTTC. Protein: CASSPLVQRRGNEQFF.

V gene TRBV7-2 combines with J gene TRBJ2-5; 9 bases are shared with TRBD2. Gene TRBJ2-4 matches the end of the DNA better, so the J call may be wrong. CDR3 length: 17 amino acids. Germline CDR1 is SGHTA and CDR2 is FQGNSA. The CDR3 reads CASSPSGTSSAKNIQYF. CDR3 coding DNA: TGTGCCAGCAGCCCCTCCGGGACTAGCTCGGCCAAAAACATTCAGTACTTC.

This clonotype was counted many times. The genes are TRBV5-1 and TRBJ2-1; no definite D call. Deletions cut 0 bases from V and 3 bases from J, with 4 bases between. Germline-derived CDR1 and CDR2 are SGHRS and YFSETQ. The CDR3 totals 13 residues. In DNA form, the CDR3 reads TGCGCCAGCAGCTTGGGCAACTACAATGAGCAGTTCTTC. Translating gives CASSLGNYNEQFF.